The TCR beta chain described here comes from a study of blood T cell repertoires in COVID-19. Data came from immunoSEQ multiplex PCR; TCRdb stores just in-frame clones and leaves some out. The sample yields 100,000 to 150,000 clones, over 80% seen once. This CDR3 contains 12 residues. Trimming took off 3 bases at V and 7 bases at J, with 10 bases between the two ends. Germline V CDR1 and CDR2: SGHRS, YFSETQ. The receptor comes from a man aged 55 to 70 with acute or convalescent COVID-19. The chain carries TRBV5-1 and TRBJ1-2; D perhaps matches TRBD1 (6 bases). Sequenced material: peripheral blood. CDR3: CASSSNRVGYTF. In DNA form, the CDR3 reads TGCGCCAGCAGCTCAAACAGGGTTGGCTACACCTTC.